What follows are 25 T cell receptor beta chains derived from one specimen sequenced in a study of shared clonotypes between healthy human individuals. CD8 cells regarded as naive lacked CD45RO, were positively chosen for CCR7, and omitted terminally differentiated effector memory CD45RA+ cells. Libraries were prepared by immunoSEQ multiplex PCR; TCRdb keeps only in-frame clonotypes and omits some of them. This table has around 2.1 million clones, about 93% appearing once. The specimen was naive CD8+ T cells from PBMCs. The origin of the receptors is a man between 18 and 35 years old in good health. Some clones in this sample may be carry-over from other donors' samples.

The chain recombines TRBV6-5 with TRBJ2-7; 7 nucleotides line up with TRBD1. Germline V gene sequence: CDR1 MNHEY, CDR2 SVGAGI. CDR3 length equals 14 residues. Trimming removed 5 bases from V and 0 bases from J; junction bases left unmatched: 4. In DNA, the CDR3 is TGTGCCAGCAGTGCCCGGGACAGCTCCTACGAGCAGTACTTC. It specifies CASSARDSSYEQYF.

This chain links TRBV6-1 with TRBJ2-1; perhaps TRBD1 as D (6 bases). The germline CDR1 and CDR2 sequences are MNHNS and SASEGT. Deletions cut 3 bases from V and 5 bases from J, with 8 bases between. The CDR3 runs 13 residues. The CDR3 nucleotides are TGTGCCAGCAGTGACAGGGGTCACAATGAGCAGTTCTTC. Translation gives CASSDRGHNEQFF.

This chain uses TRBV28 with TRBJ1-2; D ambiguous. Germline CDR1 reads MDHEN; CDR2 reads SYDVKM. This CDR3 is 11 amino acids long. V lost 7 bases and J lost 2, with 5 bases in between. The CDR3 sequence is CASIQNYGYTF. The CDR3, as DNA: TGTGCCAGCATTCAGAACTATGGCTACACCTTC.

The CDR3 DNA reads as TGTGCCATCAGTGAGCGGCAGGCGCTCTACGAGCAGTACTTC. Residues: CAISERQALYEQYF. The chain links TRBV10-3 to TRBJ2-7; no clear D. V was clipped by 2 bases and J by 3 bases, with 11 bases between them. This CDR3 has 14 residues. Germline V gene lookup returns CDR1 ENHRY and CDR2 SYGVKD.

The J gene is TRBJ1-5, the V gene TRBV9; 7 bases map to TRBD1. The CDR3 extends over 15 amino acids. The V and J ends lost 3 bases and 3 bases, in that order; junction bases with no gene match: 6. Germline-derived CDR1 and CDR2 are SGDLS and YYNGEE. DNA of the CDR3: TGTGCCAGCAGCGCCTCGGGGACAGACAATCAGCCCCAGCATTTT. Its translation: CASSASGTDNQPQHF.

This chain links TRBV13 with TRBJ2-5; no definite D call. Deletions cut 5 bases from V and 3 bases from J, with 16 bases between. Germline V gene lookup returns CDR1 PRHDT and CDR2 FYEKMQ (reference sequence). This CDR3 has 15 residues. The CDR3 reads CASSDKQTPEETQYF. CDR3 coding DNA: TGTGCCAGCAGCGACAAACAGACACCAGAAGAGACCCAGTACTTC. Full variable domain (remainder filled in from reference TRBV13 and TRBJ2-5): AAGVIQSPRHLIKEKRETATLKCYPIPRHDTVYWYQQGPGQDPQFLISFYEKMQSDKGSIPDRFSAQQFSDYHSELNMSSLELGDSALYFCASSDKQTPEETQYFGPGTRLLVL.

The genes are TRBV19 and TRBJ1-1; no firm D call. Per the germline V gene, CDR1 is LNHDA and CDR2 is SQIVND (reference sequence). Trimming stripped 1 base from V and 1 base from J, with 10 bases between. This CDR3 is built from 15 residues. CDR3: CASSIGWAGNTEAFF. The CDR3 DNA reads as TGTGCCAGTAGTATAGGATGGGCGGGGAACACTGAAGCTTTCTTT.

The chain uses TRBV2 and TRBJ2-7; no firm D call. Germline assignment: CDR1 SNHLY and CDR2 FYNNEI. V was trimmed by 5 bases and J by 7 bases, leaving 6 bases between them. CDR3 length: 10 residues. As DNA, the CDR3 is TGTGCCAGCAGTTCCTTTGAGCAGTACTTC. Its protein product is CASSSFEQYF.

The rearrangement joins TRBV19 to TRBJ1-1; a weak D match, TRBD1 (6 bases). V gave up 7 bases and J gave up 0 bases, with 12 bases separating them. From germline, CDR1 is LNHDA and CDR2 SQIVND (reference sequence). The CDR3 totals 14 residues. The CDR3 nucleotides read TGTGCCAGTATGGTACCAGGGGTGAACACTGAAGCTTTCTTT. The encoded protein is CASMVPGVNTEAFF.

A few counts support this clone. The sample holds other DNA sequences that translate to the same CDR3. The V gene is TRBV7-3, the J gene TRBJ1-1; TRBD1 agrees at 8 bases. Germline loops: CDR1 SGHTA, CDR2 FQGTGA. CDR3 length equals 13 residues. Losses at the gene ends were 5 bases for V and 4 bases for J; bases not matched to a gene: 3. The DNA of the CDR3 is TGTGCCAGCAGCCTCACAGGGGGCACTGAAGCTTTCTTT. This gives the protein CASSLTGGTEAFF.

V gene TRBV9 combines with J gene TRBJ2-1, with D unresolved. Trimming left V 0 bases short and J 2 bases short, with 15 bases between. In germline, CDR1 is SGDLS, CDR2 YYNGEE. The CDR3 has 17 amino acids. CDR3 loop: CASSVVALPGAYNEQFF. In DNA, the CDR3 is TGTGCCAGCAGCGTAGTTGCCCTACCTGGGGCCTACAATGAGCAGTTCTTC.

V usage is TRBV9 and J usage is TRBJ2-7, with D possibly TRBD2 on 6 matching bases. The CDR3 sequence is 14 residues long. CDR1 SGDLS and CDR2 YYNGEE come from the germline V gene. Trimming took 3 bases from V and 1 from J, leaving 11 bases between them. The CDR3 DNA follows: TGTGCCAGCAGCGCCGACGGGGGTTCCTACGAGCAGTACTTC. It is translated as CASSADGGSYEQYF. Full variable domain (rest looked up from reference TRBV9 and TRBJ2-7): DSGVTQTPKHLITATGQRVTLRCSPRSGDLSVYWYQQSLDQGLQFLIQYYNGEERAKGNILERFSAQQFPDLHSELNLSSLELGDSALYFCASSADGGSYEQYFGPGTRLTVT.

The chain has TRBV11-3 and TRBJ2-4, with D perhaps TRBD1 (6 bases). V was pared by 1 base and J by 15 bases, with 16 bases between. CDR3 length: 13 residues. Germline V lookup: CDR1 SGHNT, CDR2 YENEEA. CDR3 nucleotides: TGTGCCAGCAGCTTAGCCGAGGGACAACCCTTGTACTTC. Translating it yields CASSLAEGQPLYF.

The CDR3 loop reads CASSFLRIRGVLTDTQYF. CDR3 sequence (DNA): TGTGCCAGCAGTTTTCTTAGGATCCGCGGGGTATTGACAGATACGCAGTATTTT. The V gene is TRBV27, the J gene TRBJ2-3, with D possibly being TRBD2 (6 bases). V was shortened by 3 bases and J by 3 bases, with 22 bases between the two germline ends. Germline CDR1 MNHEY, CDR2 SMNVEV (reference sequence). CDR3 length: 18 amino acids.

This sequence joins TRBV5-1 and TRBJ1-3; no reliable D call. This CDR3 has 13 residues. Between the trimmed V and J ends, which lost 4 bases and 4 bases, there was a span of 9 bases. The V gene's germline CDR1 is SGHRS and CDR2 YFSETQ. The CDR3 loop reads CASSDLPGNTIYF. CDR3 in DNA: TGCGCCAGCAGCGATCTACCGGGAAACACCATATATTTT.

J is TRBJ2-3 and V is TRBV11-2; 13 nucleotides align to TRBD2. The CDR3 totals 17 residues. Germline V lookup: CDR1 SGHAT, CDR2 FQNNGV. V lost 5 bases to trimming and J lost 7 bases; unmatched junction nucleotides: 12. CDR3 DNA sequence: TGTGCCAGCAGCCCCCGGACTAGCGGGAGATCGAGAAATACGCAGTATTTT. This sequence encodes CASSPRTSGRSRNTQYF.

The chain uses TRBV9 and TRBJ2-5; tentatively, D is TRBD1 or TRBD2 (5 bases each). Trimming stripped 3 bases from V and 2 bases from J, with 11 bases between. The CDR3 loop spans 14 amino acids. CDR1 is SGDLS, CDR2 YYNGEE, per germline. CDR3 residues: CASSERGSQETQYF. CDR3 sequence (DNA): TGTGCCAGCAGCGAGAGGGGAAGTCAAGAGACCCAGTACTTC.

V is TRBV27 and J is TRBJ1-2, with a possible D match to TRBD1 (6 bases). Germline V CDR1 and CDR2: MNHEY, SMNVEV (reference sequence). V was pared by 8 bases and J by 2 bases, with 24 bases between. This CDR3 spans 17 amino acids. The CDR3 sequence is CASAGRGAGAPNYGYTF. CDR3 DNA sequence: TGTGCCAGCGCGGGACGGGGGGCCGGCGCCCCAAACTATGGCTACACCTTC.

The chain combines TRBV28 with TRBJ2-1; TRBD2 aligns across 14 bases. CDR1 and CDR2 from the germline V gene are MDHEN and SYDVKM. The CDR3 extends over 20 amino acids. The V and J ends lost 6 bases and 8 bases, in that order; junction bases with no gene match: 21. CDR3 amino acids: CASSPWTGNGTSGRIYEQFF. The CDR3 DNA reads as TGTGCCAGCAGCCCCTGGACGGGAAACGGGACTAGCGGGAGAATCTATGAGCAGTTCTTC.

This chain uses TRBV30 with TRBJ2-1; 10 nucleotides match TRBD2. This CDR3 has 16 amino acids. V shed 3 bases and J 7 bases; nucleotides not matched to a gene: 12. Germline V gene lookup returns CDR1 GTSNPN and CDR2 SVGIG (reference sequence). CDR3 sequence reads: CAWREEGSGRRNEQFF. The CDR3 DNA is TGTGCCTGGAGGGAGGAGGGTAGCGGGAGGCGGAATGAGCAGTTCTTC.

The rearrangement joins TRBV7-8 to TRBJ2-5; D may be TRBD1 (5 bases). V was pared by 1 base and J by 4 bases, with 7 bases between. Per the germline V gene, CDR1 is SGHVS and CDR2 is FQNEAQ. The CDR3 is made up of 13 amino acids. CDR3 loop: CASSLVQGETQYF. For the CDR3, the DNA is TGTGCCAGCAGCTTAGTCCAGGGAGAGACCCAGTACTTC.

This rearrangement joins TRBV27 to TRBJ1-2; maybe TRBD1 (5 bases). The CDR3 loop spans 15 amino acids. V dropped 1 base and J dropped 0 bases, with 9 bases sitting between them. The germline V gene has CDR1 MNHEY and CDR2 SMNVEV (reference sequence). The CDR3 nucleotides read TGTGCCAGCAGTTTATTGGGGCCAGCTAACTATGGCTACACCTTC. As protein: CASSLLGPANYGYTF.

The chain recombines TRBV7-9 with TRBJ1-3; no firm D call. V was shortened by 5 bases and J by 3 bases, with 17 bases between the two germline ends. The CDR3 is made up of 16 amino acids. Germline V gene lookup returns CDR1 SEHNR and CDR2 FQNEAQ (reference sequence). CDR3: CASSRLIGRFGNTIYF. CDR3 bases: TGTGCCAGCAGCCGACTGATCGGGCGGTTTGGAAACACCATATATTTT.

The chain has TRBV2 and TRBJ2-7, with D perhaps matching TRBD2 (5 bases). With 7 bases removed from V and 2 bases from J, the gap between germline ends came to 18 bases. The CDR3 is 15 residues long. CDR1 SNHLY and CDR2 FYNNEI come from the germline V gene. The CDR3 region is CASTPWAGATYEQYF. The CDR3 nucleotides read TGTGCCAGCACCCCCTGGGCGGGTGCAACCTACGAGCAGTACTTC.

The chain employs TRBV7-8 and TRBJ1-1; TRBD1 matches 10 bases. This CDR3 contains 18 residues. After removal of 5 bases from V and 2 bases from J, the junction contained 14 bases not matched to a gene. Germline V CDR1 and CDR2: SGHVS, FQNEAQ. CDR3 loop: CASSPFYPGTGDNTEAFF. For the CDR3, the DNA is TGTGCCAGCAGCCCATTCTATCCTGGGACAGGGGACAACACTGAAGCTTTCTTT.